The 13 T cell receptor beta chains given below trace back to one sample, sequenced in a study of blood T cell repertoires in COVID-19. Produced via immunoSEQ multiplex PCR; TCRdb's table is partial and in-frame only. Of under 250,000 clones in the sample, 85% are singletons; the top ten hold more than 2%. Specimen: peripheral blood. The receptor set was obtained from a woman aged 70-85 years with COVID-19, enrolled during active disease.

The rearrangement links TRBV30 to TRBJ2-7; possibly TRBD2 for D (5 bases). Germline loops: CDR1 GTSNPN, CDR2 SVGIG (reference sequence). The CDR3 loop spans 13 amino acids. V lost 3 bases to trimming and J lost 2 bases, with 11 bases between them. CDR3 bases: TGTGCCTGGAGCCCGGACTCGACCTACGAGCAGTACTTC. It yields the protein CAWSPDSTYEQYF.

CDR3 DNA sequence: TGTGCCAGCAGTTACCAGGGGACAAAGGATGGCTACACCTTC. Its protein is CASSYQGTKDGYTF. The rearrangement links TRBV6-5 to TRBJ1-2; maybe TRBD1 (6 bases). Trimming took 2 bases from V and 6 from J, leaving 13 bases between them. CDR1 and CDR2 (germline): MNHEY, SVGAGI. This CDR3 is 14 amino acids long.

V and J are TRBV30 and TRBJ1-2; 9 positions agree with TRBD1. Trimming cost V 4 bases and J 5 bases; bases outside gene matches: 11. Germline V gene lookup returns CDR1 GTSNPN and CDR2 SVGIG (reference sequence). The CDR3 length is 15 residues. The CDR3 is CAWKPQGADFYGYTF. Here the CDR3 DNA reads TGTGCCTGGAAACCACAGGGGGCCGATTTTTATGGCTACACCTTC.

The chain employs TRBV18 and TRBJ1-5; 7 bases are a match to TRBD1. CDR1 is KGHSH and CDR2 is LQKENI in the germline V gene. CDR3 length: 15 amino acids. V was clipped by 4 bases and J by 0 bases; unmatched bases: 3. CDR3 sequence: CASSLDRVSNQPQHF. Written as DNA, the CDR3 is TGTGCCAGCTCACTAGACAGGGTTAGCAATCAGCCCCAGCATTTT.

This chain links TRBV9 with TRBJ1-6; a possible D gene is TRBD1 (5 bases). Germline lookup yields CDR1 SGDLS and CDR2 YYNGEE. The V and J ends lost 2 bases and 7 bases respectively, with 13 bases between them. The CDR3 has 15 amino acids. The CDR3 sequence: CASSVRRERNSPLHF. DNA for the CDR3: TGTGCCAGCAGCGTCCGCAGGGAACGGAATTCACCCCTCCACTTT.

This clone was recorded a few times. The chain employs TRBV9 and TRBJ1-1; 7 nucleotides match TRBD1. Germline assignment: CDR1 SGDLS and CDR2 YYNGEE. Losses at the gene ends were 2 bases for V and 1 base for J; bases not matched to a gene: 5. The CDR3 contains 15 residues. CDR3 sequence (DNA): TGTGCCAGCAGCGTTAACAGGGGAGAGAACACTGAAGCTTTCTTT. It codes for CASSVNRGENTEAFF. Supplemented by reference TRBV9 and TRBJ1-1, the full variable domain reads DSGVTQTPKHLITATGQRVTLRCSPRSGDLSVYWYQQSLDQGLQFLIQYYNGEERAKGNILERFSAQQFPDLHSELNLSSLELGDSALYFCASSVNRGENTEAFFGQGTRLTVV.

The chain recombines TRBV3-1 (or the pseudogene TRBV3-2) with TRBJ2-2; 11 positions match TRBD2. V lost 0 bases, J lost 5 bases, and 2 bases stayed unmatched. Looked up from germline, CDR1 is LGHDT and CDR2 is YNNKEL (reference sequence). The CDR3 runs 16 residues. The CDR3 sequence: CASSQELAGGTGELFF. In DNA, the CDR3 is TGTGCCAGCAGCCAAGAATTAGCGGGAGGGACCGGGGAGCTGTTTTTT.

The rearrangement joins TRBV12-3 or TRBV12-4 to TRBJ2-1, with 11 bases lining up with TRBD2. The CDR3 spans 13 residues. V lost 5 bases to trimming and J lost 14 bases; unmatched junction nucleotides: 8. Written as DNA, the CDR3 is TGTGCCAGCAGTCCCAGTAGTAGCGGGAGGGAGTTCTTC. Protein: CASSPSSSGREFF.

V usage is TRBV19 and J usage is TRBJ2-7, with a tentative D call TRBD1 (5 bases). Germline CDR1 reads LNHDA; CDR2 reads SQIVND (reference sequence). CDR3 size: 13 residues. The V gene lost 3 bases and the J gene lost 4 bases, with 10 bases spanning the gap. CDR3 protein: CASSIGRAYEQYF. The CDR3 DNA sequence: TGTGCCAGTAGTATCGGCAGGGCTTACGAGCAGTACTTC.

This chain uses TRBV7-2 with TRBJ1-5, with D perhaps matching TRBD1 (6 bases). The germline CDR1 and CDR2 sequences are SGHTA and FQGNSA. This CDR3 is 14 amino acids long. With 5 bases removed from V and 3 bases from J, the gap between germline ends came to 11 bases. CDR3 coding DNA: TGTGCCAGCAGCCTCGGGACAATCAATCAGCCCCAGCATTTT. As protein: CASSLGTINQPQHF.

This clone has more than one count but fewer than ten. The chain joins TRBV4-1 to TRBJ2-3, with TRBD1 matching over 7 bases. The CDR3 is 14 amino acids. V was pared by 2 bases and J by 4 bases, with 3 bases of the junction left unmatched. The germline gives CDR1 MGHRA, CDR2 YSYEKL. CDR3 nucleotides: TGCGCCAGCAGCCAAACAGGGGCTGCAGATACGCAGTATTTT. Its translation is CASSQTGAADTQYF.

This clone was counted a single time. This chain joins TRBV11-2 and TRBJ2-1; TRBD2 matches at 9 bases. CDR3 length: 13 residues. Germline V gene lookup returns CDR1 SGHAT and CDR2 FQNNGV. With V trimmed by 3 bases and J by 12 bases, 6 bases remained unmatched. CDR3 residues: CASSFQRGVGQFF. In nucleotides, the CDR3 is TGTGCCAGCAGCTTTCAGCGGGGGGTAGGGCAGTTCTTC.

This sequence joins TRBV7-6 and TRBJ2-1; D is possibly TRBD1 (6 bases). The CDR3 has 17 amino acids. The V gene lost 4 bases and the J gene lost 2 bases, with 18 bases spanning the gap. Looked up from germline, CDR1 is SGHVS and CDR2 is FNYEAQ. CDR3 in DNA: TGTGCCAGCAGCTCACGACTTACAGGGTCGGCCTACAATGAGCAGTTCTTC. This sequence encodes CASSSRLTGSAYNEQFF.